One sample yielded the 30 T cell receptor beta chains listed below, sequenced in a study of shared T cell receptors in the human thymus. Sequenced by immunoSEQ multiplex PCR; TCRdb stores in-frame clones only, minus some. The sample has under 700,000 clones; approximately 80% are singletons. These data also featured in a second study, about human thymus T cells.

Sequencing used thymocytes. Receptor source: a boy in the first two years of life with a congenital heart defect.

The chain has TRBV5-6 and TRBJ2-4, with unresolved D. Trimming shortened V by 0 bases and J by 3 bases, and 7 bases separated the two germline ends. There are 14 residues in the CDR3. Germline values: CDR1 SGHDT, CDR2 YYEEEE. The CDR3 loop reads CASSLEQFKNIQYF. The CDR3 nucleotides read TGTGCCAGCAGCTTGGAACAGTTCAAAAACATTCAGTACTTC.

Here the CDR3 DNA reads TGTGCCAGCAGCTTGGTTGGGCGTGGTGAGCAGTTCTTC. It encodes CASSLVGRGEQFF. The J gene is TRBJ2-1, the V gene TRBV5-4; no definite D call. Trimming pared 0 bases from V and 9 bases from J, leaving 10 bases between. The CDR3 covers 13 residues. Germline V gene lookup returns CDR1 SGHNT and CDR2 YYREEE (reference sequence).

This chain links TRBV6-1 with TRBJ2-3, with 7 bases aligning to TRBD2. This CDR3 comprises 15 residues. Germline V CDR1 and CDR2: MNHNS, SASEGT. The trim removed 2 bases at V and 5 bases at J, leaving 7 bases unmatched. CDR3 sequence: CASSELGGSQDTQYF. In DNA form, the CDR3 reads TGTGCCAGCAGTGAATTAGGCGGGAGCCAAGATACGCAGTATTTT.

This chain joins TRBV6-5 and TRBJ1-5; D is ambiguous. Germline CDR1 reads MNHEY; CDR2 reads SVGAGI. The length of the CDR3 is 14 residues. The ends were cut back, 5 bases at V and 2 bases at J, with 10 bases in the middle. CDR3 bases: TGTGCCAGCAGTACGACCCGGGGCAATCAGCCCCAGCATTTT. Its translation: CASSTTRGNQPQHF.

This chain uses TRBV7-4 with TRBJ2-5; tentative D call: TRBD1 (5 bases). The CDR3 is made up of 14 amino acids. Deletions cut 1 base from V and 3 bases from J, with 9 bases between. Germline V gene data show CDR1 as SGHVT and CDR2 as SQSDAQ. CDR3 sequence (DNA): TGTGCCAGCAGCTTAGAGGGGAAAAAAGAGACCCAGTACTTC. Protein product: CASSLEGKKETQYF.

This rearrangement joins TRBV25-1 to TRBJ1-4; D is perhaps TRBD1 (5 bases). CDR1 is MGHDK, CDR2 SYGVNS, per germline. Trimming cost V 3 bases and J 7 bases, with 12 bases left between them. The CDR3 length is 14 residues. CDR3 coding DNA: TGTGCCAGCAGTGAGGGTAGGGGAGGTGAAAAACTGTTTTTT. It is translated as CASSEGRGGEKLFF.

The chain carries TRBV4-3 and TRBJ2-1; TRBD2 matches at 9 bases. Per the germline V gene, CDR1 is LGHNA and CDR2 is YSLEER. CDR3 length equals 20 residues. V shed 4 bases, J shed 2 bases, and the junction held 18 bases outside the gene matches. DNA of the CDR3: TGCGCCAGCAGCCCCTCAAGCGGGAGGTGGCCTCAGGGCACCTACAATGAGCAGTTCTTC. It encodes CASSPSSGRWPQGTYNEQFF.

The rearrangement uses TRBV30 and TRBJ2-3; 8 nucleotides agree with TRBD2. Germline assignment: CDR1 GTSNPN and CDR2 SVGIG (reference sequence). The CDR3 loop spans 17 amino acids. With V trimmed by 0 bases and J by 2 bases, 10 bases remained unmatched. The CDR3 DNA is TGTGCCTGGAGTGTACAAGTAAACGGGAGGGCCACAGATACGCAGTATTTT. Translating gives CAWSVQVNGRATDTQYF.

This clone was recorded only once. This chain connects TRBV21-1 to TRBJ1-1; TRBD1, the D gene given by the table, was not confirmed from the DNA. TRBV21-1 is recorded as a pseudogene. CDR3 length equals 16 residues. CDR3 DNA sequence: TGTGCCAGCAGCAAAATTGGTGGGGCTCCAAACACTGAAGCTTTCTTT. This translates into CASSKIGGAPNTEAFF.

This clone was seen a few times. This chain joins TRBV18 and TRBJ2-5; no reliable D call. V lost 10 bases and J 5 bases, leaving 17 bases between the germline ends. CDR3 length equals 13 residues. Germline V lookup: CDR1 KGHSH, CDR2 LQKENI. CDR3 sequence: CATLPDMAETQYF. The CDR3, as DNA: TGTGCCACTCTTCCCGACATGGCCGAGACCCAGTACTTC.

V usage is TRBV15 and J usage is TRBJ1-5, with D maybe TRBD1 (6 bases). The CDR3 contains 15 residues. The V gene's germline CDR1 is LNHNV and CDR2 YYDKDF (reference sequence). The germline V and J ends were trimmed by 0 bases and 5 bases, with 11 bases remaining between them. For the CDR3, the DNA is TGTGCCACCAGCAGAGAAAAGGGGGTGGATCAGCCCCAGCATTTT. It is translated as CATSREKGVDQPQHF.

The rearrangement uses TRBV15 and TRBJ1-1; D is ambiguous. Germline V gene lookup returns CDR1 LNHNV and CDR2 YYDKDF (reference sequence). This CDR3 has 14 amino acids. Trimming removed 0 bases from V and 4 bases from J, with 9 bases in between. The CDR3 DNA reads as TGTGCCACCAGCAGAGAGGTATCGAGCACTGAAGCTTTCTTT. It specifies CATSREVSSTEAFF. Full variable domain (missing parts from reference TRBV15 and TRBJ1-1): DAMVIQNPRYQVTQFGKPVTLSCSQTLNHNVMYWYQQKSSQAPKLLFHYYDKDFNNEADTPDNFQSRRPNTSFCFLDIRSPGLGDTAMYLCATSREVSSTEAFFGQGTRLTVV.

The J gene is TRBJ2-7, the V gene TRBV5-1, with D possibly being TRBD1 (7 bases). CDR1 is SGHRS, CDR2 YFSETQ, per germline. The CDR3 runs 21 residues. V lost 4 bases and J lost 3, with 35 bases in between. Here the CDR3 DNA reads TGCGCCAGCAGCCCAATCCTCCTGGCGGGACAGACAATTCGAGATTTCTACGAGCAGTACTTC. Encoded protein: CASSPILLAGQTIRDFYEQYF.

The count of this clone is one. The chain employs TRBV11-2 and TRBJ2-2, with D hard to call. Trimming shortened V by 0 bases and J by 1 base, and 9 bases separated the two germline ends. CDR3 length: 16 amino acids. Germline CDR1 SGHAT, CDR2 FQNNGV. CDR3 region: CASSLEGGRNTGELFF. DNA for the CDR3: TGTGCCAGCAGCTTAGAAGGCGGTCGGAACACCGGGGAGCTGTTTTTT.

CDR3 nucleotides: TGCGCCAGCAGCTTGGTTACAGGGACAGCTTTCTTT. Encoded protein: CASSLVTGTAFF. The chain has TRBV5-1 and TRBJ1-1; D is possibly TRBD1 (6 bases). Trimming left V 0 bases short and J 10 bases short, with 10 bases between. Germline loops: CDR1 SGHRS, CDR2 YFSETQ. The CDR3 consists of 12 residues.

The chain has TRBV25-1 and TRBJ2-1, with 9 bases fitting TRBD1. After removal of 9 bases from V and 6 bases from J, the junction contained 12 bases not matched to a gene. CDR1 is MGHDK, CDR2 SYGVNS, per germline. This CDR3 comprises 15 residues. CDR3 sequence: CASGEGTGYANEQFF. In DNA form, the CDR3 reads TGTGCCAGTGGAGAGGGGACAGGGTACGCCAATGAGCAGTTCTTC. Together with reference TRBV25-1 and TRBJ2-1, the CDR3 gives the full variable domain: EADIYQTPRYLVIGTGKKITLECSQTMGHDKMYWYQQDPGMELHLIHYSYGVNSTEKGDLSSESTVSRIRTEHFPLTLESARPSHTSQYLCASGEGTGYANEQFFGPGTRLTVL.

DNA for the CDR3: TGTGCCAGCAGCCTCCTGCGGGAGCCTCACACAGATACGCAGTATTTT. It yields the protein CASSLLREPHTDTQYF. The rearrangement joins TRBV7-8 to TRBJ2-3, with 7 bases matching TRBD2. The CDR3 covers 16 residues. The germline gives CDR1 SGHVS, CDR2 FQNEAQ. The J segment lost 2 bases and the V segment lost 5 bases, leaving 10 bases of the junction unmatched.

This chain links TRBV2 with TRBJ1-5, with TRBD1 as a possible D gene (6 bases). V lost 4 bases to trimming and J lost 8 bases, with 12 bases between them. Germline V gives CDR1 SNHLY, CDR2 FYNNEI. The CDR3 loop spans 13 amino acids. The chain's CDR3 is CASSVAGAEPQHF. The CDR3 DNA follows: TGTGCCAGCAGTGTGGCGGGGGCGGAGCCCCAGCATTTT.

The rearrangement joins TRBV19 to TRBJ1-1; possible D gene TRBD1, 6 bases. Germline CDR1 and CDR2: LNHDA and SQIVND (reference sequence). V was cut by 7 bases and J by 4 bases, with 16 bases left in between. The CDR3 has 14 residues. The CDR3 DNA follows: TGTGCCAGTAATACGCCGGGGGGCCTCACTGAAGCTTTCTTT. Amino acid sequence: CASNTPGGLTEAFF.

The rearrangement joins TRBV5-6 to TRBJ2-7, with D uncertain. Trimming cost V 2 bases and J 0 bases, with 15 bases left between them. This CDR3 is 16 amino acids long. Germline values: CDR1 SGHDT, CDR2 YYEEEE. This CDR3 is CASSFGRLIISYEQYF. The CDR3 bases are TGTGCCAGCAGCTTTGGCCGACTGATCATCTCCTACGAGCAGTACTTC. Full variable domain (rest looked up from reference TRBV5-6 and TRBJ2-7): DAGVTQSPTHLIKTRGQQVTLRCSPKSGHDTVSWYQQALGQGPQFIFQYYEEEERQRGNFPDRFSGHQFPNYSSELNVNALLLGDSALYLCASSFGRLIISYEQYFGPGTRLTVT.

The J gene is TRBJ1-5, the V gene TRBV7-9; D perhaps matches TRBD1 (6 bases). The CDR3 runs 13 residues. The germline V gene has CDR1 SEHNR and CDR2 FQNEAQ (reference sequence). V lost 4 bases and J 4 bases, leaving 8 bases between the germline ends. This chain's CDR3 is CASSSQGNQPQHF. CDR3 sequence (DNA): TGTGCCAGCAGCTCCCAGGGGAATCAGCCCCAGCATTTT.

The chain is built from TRBV9 and TRBJ2-1; 8 nucleotides match TRBD2. The CDR3 loop spans 14 amino acids. Trimming removed 5 bases from V and 14 bases from J; junction bases left unmatched: 15. The V gene's germline CDR1 is SGDLS and CDR2 YYNGEE. CDR3 sequence: CASSDPGLEAKKFF. DNA of the CDR3: TGTGCCAGCAGTGATCCGGGACTAGAAGCGAAAAAGTTCTTC. Filled out from reference TRBV9 and TRBJ2-1, the complete variable domain reads DSGVTQTPKHLITATGQRVTLRCSPRSGDLSVYWYQQSLDQGLQFLIQYYNGEERAKGNILERFSAQQFPDLHSELNLSSLELGDSALYFCASSDPGLEAKKFFGPGTRLTVL.

The chain employs TRBV4-2 and TRBJ1-5; D perhaps matches TRBD1 (6 bases). This CDR3 is 16 amino acids long. The germline V and J ends were trimmed by 4 bases and 2 bases, with 15 bases remaining between them. Germline CDR1 reads LGHNA; CDR2 reads YNFKEQ. The CDR3 bases are TGTGCCAGCAGCCGGACAGCCCCAGGGGGCAATCAGCCCCAGCATTTT. Translation: CASSRTAPGGNQPQHF.

The chain couples TRBV29-1 to TRBJ2-2, with TRBD2 matching over 9 bases. The germline CDR1 and CDR2 sequences are SQVTM and ANQGSEA. V shed 0 bases and J 9 bases; nucleotides not matched to a gene: 26. CDR3 length: 21 amino acids. The CDR3 region is CSVEEKPTGVAASGTLRELFF. DNA of the CDR3: TGCAGCGTTGAAGAAAAACCCACAGGGGTAGCGGCTAGCGGGACCCTCCGGGAGCTGTTTTTT.

The genes are TRBV30 and TRBJ1-2, with unresolved D. This CDR3 is 13 amino acids long. Germline V gives CDR1 GTSNPN, CDR2 SVGIG (reference sequence). V was trimmed by 2 bases and J by 8 bases, leaving 15 bases between them. CDR3 DNA sequence: TGTGCCTGGAGTCTAGGTAAGAAGGCCGGCTACACCTTC. This encodes CAWSLGKKAGYTF. The full variable domain, its missing parts supplied by reference TRBV30 and TRBJ1-2, is SQTIHQWPATLVQPVGSPLSLECTVEGTSNPNLYWYRQAAGRGLQLLFYSVGIGQISSEVPQNLSASRPQDRQFILSSKKLLLSDSGFYLCAWSLGKKAGYTFGSGTRLTVV.

The chain uses TRBV9 and TRBJ2-3; perhaps TRBD1 as D (5 bases). This CDR3 is 18 amino acids long. Germline V gene lookup returns CDR1 SGDLS and CDR2 YYNGEE. V was pared by 0 bases and J by 1 base, with 18 bases between. DNA for the CDR3: TGTGCCAGCAGCGTAGAGGGGTGGTGGCCCTCAGGCACAGATACGCAGTATTTT. This gives the protein CASSVEGWWPSGTDTQYF.

In DNA form, the CDR3 reads TGTGCCAGCAGTGCCCCAGGAGCGGAACTAAAAAACATTCAGTACTTC. Translating it yields CASSAPGAELKNIQYF. The rearrangement joins TRBV2 to TRBJ2-4; D might be TRBD2 (5 bases). This CDR3 has 16 residues. The germline V gene has CDR1 SNHLY and CDR2 FYNNEI. V shed 4 bases and J shed 4 bases, with 17 bases lying between them.

The V call is TRBV4-3, the J call TRBJ2-7; TRBD1 is a possible D gene (5 bases). The V gene's germline CDR1 is LGHNA and CDR2 YSLEER. The V end was cut by 6 bases, the J end by 0 bases, with 12 bases between. This CDR3 spans 14 amino acids. The CDR3, as DNA: TGCGCCAGCAGTTCCGTTAGGGGCTCCTACGAGCAGTACTTC. Encoded protein: CASSSVRGSYEQYF.

This clone was detected only once. The chain is built from TRBV6-6 and TRBJ2-1; TRBD2 matches 7 bases. The CDR3 runs 15 residues. The germline gives CDR1 MNHNY, CDR2 SVGAGI (reference sequence). Trimming took 2 bases from V and 2 from J; bases not matched to a gene: 3. The CDR3 nucleotides read TGTGCCAGCAGTTACACCAGCGGGACCTACAATGAGCAGTTCTTC. Its protein is CASSYTSGTYNEQFF.

The chain carries TRBV25-1 and TRBJ1-2; perhaps TRBD1 as D (5 bases). The germline V gene has CDR1 MGHDK and CDR2 SYGVNS. V was cut by 2 bases and J by 8 bases, with 15 bases left in between. The CDR3 is 14 amino acids. In DNA, the CDR3 is TGTGCCAGCAGTGAACCCGGGGGGAATGGAGGCTACACCTTC. This sequence encodes CASSEPGGNGGYTF.